The 23 T cell receptor beta chains listed next were all sequenced from one sample in a study of cytomegalovirus exposure and HLA in healthy donors. 60 Vbeta and 13 Jbeta primers were used in PCR. Profiling relied on immunoSEQ multiplex PCR, and the TCRdb table lists in-frame clones only, not all of them. The data show some 120,000 clones, 55% to 75% seen once. Sequencing used PBMCs. These receptors were taken from a man aged 25 to 45 in good health and CMV-seropositive.

The chain links TRBV6-5 to TRBJ1-2, with D maybe TRBD1 (5 bases). Germline V CDR1 and CDR2: MNHEY, SVGAGI. This CDR3 region has 16 residues. V dropped 0 bases and J dropped 1 base, with 12 bases sitting between them. This CDR3 reads CASSYSYERGNYGYTF. The CDR3 DNA follows: TGTGCCAGCAGTTACTCGTACGAAAGGGGTAACTATGGCTACACCTTC.

The chain couples TRBV18 to TRBJ2-5, with 9 bases matching TRBD1. This CDR3 is 16 amino acids long. The trim removed 4 bases at V and 5 bases at J, leaving 11 bases unmatched. CDR1 and CDR2 from the germline V gene are KGHSH and LQKENI. CDR3 protein: CASSLPTGTGSETQYF. For the CDR3, the DNA is TGTGCCAGCTCACTCCCCACCGGGACAGGGTCGGAGACCCAGTACTTC.

Here the CDR3 reads CASSPRTPIYEQYF. CDR3 coding DNA: TGTGCCAGCTCACCAAGGACACCGATCTACGAGCAGTACTTC. J is TRBJ2-7 and V is TRBV18; D possibly corresponds to TRBD1 (5 bases). The CDR3 sequence is 14 residues long. Germline V lookup: CDR1 KGHSH, CDR2 LQKENI. V shed 2 bases and J shed 3 bases, with 11 bases lying between them.

V is TRBV30 and J is TRBJ1-2, with a possible D match to TRBD1 (6 bases). The germline CDR1 and CDR2 sequences are GTSNPN and SVGIG (reference sequence). Deletions cut 0 bases from V and 5 bases from J, with 16 bases between. CDR3 size: 15 residues. The CDR3 DNA follows: TGTGCCTGGAGTGTTGGAGGGGGGGCCATGTATGGCTACACCTTC. It translates to CAWSVGGGAMYGYTF. Complete variable domain (other parts from reference TRBV30 and TRBJ1-2): SQTIHQWPATLVQPVGSPLSLECTVEGTSNPNLYWYRQAAGRGLQLLFYSVGIGQISSEVPQNLSASRPQDRQFILSSKKLLLSDSGFYLCAWSVGGGAMYGYTFGSGTRLTVV.

The chain recombines TRBV28 with TRBJ2-6, with 10 bases matching TRBD1. The CDR3 contains 19 residues. Losses at the gene ends were 4 bases for V and 0 bases for J; bases not matched to a gene: 9. CDR1 and CDR2 from the germline V gene are MDHEN and SYDVKM. CDR3 nucleotides: TGTGCCAGCAGTTCATCGACAGGGGGCGGGATCTCTGGGGCCAACGTCCTGACTTTC. Its protein product is CASSSSTGGGISGANVLTF.

This clone was seen repeatedly, ten times or more. This rearrangement joins TRBV28 to TRBJ2-2; tentative D call: TRBD1 (6 bases). The V gene's germline CDR1 is MDHEN and CDR2 SYDVKM. The germline V and J ends were trimmed by 5 bases and 8 bases, with 18 bases remaining between them. The CDR3 length is 15 residues. CDR3 nucleotide sequence: TGTGCCAGCAGTGTAAACAGGGTCCCCATTGGGGAGCTGTTTTTT. Translating it yields CASSVNRVPIGELFF.

This rearrangement joins TRBV19 to TRBJ2-5; TRBD2 aligns across 8 bases. Per germline, CDR1 LNHDA and CDR2 SQIVND (reference sequence). V shed 5 bases and J 4 bases; nucleotides not matched to a gene: 9. The CDR3 consists of 15 residues. CDR3 sequence: CASSWTSNAGETQYF. CDR3 DNA: TGTGCCAGTAGTTGGACTAGCAACGCCGGAGAGACCCAGTACTTC.

This chain connects TRBV21-1 to TRBJ2-7; the DNA was not used to check the table's D call, TRBD1. TRBV21-1 is marked as a pseudogene. The CDR3 runs 15 residues. The DNA of the CDR3 is TGTGCCAGCAGCAAAGAGGGGACAGGGATCTACGAGCAGTACTTC. It codes for CASSKEGTGIYEQYF.

This clone appeared once. The V call is TRBV6-1, the J call TRBJ2-7, with D perhaps matching TRBD1 (5 bases). Trimming pared 3 bases from V and 5 bases from J, leaving 17 bases between. Germline CDR1 is MNHNS and CDR2 is SASEGT. CDR3 length: 15 residues. The chain's CDR3 is CASSEGGTGPDEQYF. The CDR3 nucleotides read TGTGCCAGCAGTGAGGGTGGTACAGGACCGGACGAGCAGTACTTC.

Only a few counts were recorded for this clone. The chain links TRBV7-8 to TRBJ2-5; 7 bases line up with TRBD2. Germline values: CDR1 SGHVS, CDR2 FQNEAQ. The CDR3 is made up of 14 amino acids. V gave up 3 bases and J gave up 2 bases; unmatched junction bases: 3. The CDR3 sequence is CASSFASGQETQYF. CDR3 bases: TGTGCCAGCAGCTTCGCTAGCGGTCAAGAGACCCAGTACTTC.

This clone was detected only a few times. The genes are TRBV4-2 and TRBJ2-2, with D perhaps TRBD2 (6 bases). There are 19 residues in the CDR3. V lost 1 base, J lost 5 bases, and 23 bases lay in between. Germline V gene lookup returns CDR1 LGHNA and CDR2 YNFKEQ. This chain's CDR3 is CASSQGILAEWGETGELFF. CDR3 sequence (DNA): TGTGCCAGCAGCCAAGGTATTTTAGCGGAGTGGGGTGAGACCGGGGAGCTGTTTTTT.

This clone was detected once. J is TRBJ2-2 and V is TRBV29-1; maybe TRBD2 (6 bases). V was trimmed by 4 bases and J by 8 bases, leaving 11 bases between them. The CDR3 loop spans 12 amino acids. Germline loops: CDR1 SQVTM, CDR2 ANQGSEA. CDR3 sequence reads: CSVGLASGELFF. CDR3 DNA sequence: TGCAGCGTTGGCCTAGCGTCGGGGGAGCTGTTTTTT.

The CDR3 sequence: CASSGARSSGNTIYF. For the CDR3, the DNA is TGTGCCAGCAGTGGTGCCAGATCCTCTGGAAACACCATATATTTT. This chain uses TRBV6-1 with TRBJ1-3; D uncertain. Trimming took 4 bases from V and 0 from J, leaving 10 bases between them. This CDR3 has 15 amino acids. Germline lookup yields CDR1 MNHNS and CDR2 SASEGT.

The gene calls are TRBV9 and TRBJ2-1; 9 nucleotides agree with TRBD2. The CDR3 covers 16 residues. Losses at the gene ends were 0 bases for V and 5 bases for J; bases not matched to a gene: 6. CDR1 and CDR2 (germline): SGDLS, YYNGEE. The CDR3 DNA reads as TGTGCCAGCAGCGTAGGGGTTAGCGGGGGCCACAATGAGCAGTTCTTC. Its translation: CASSVGVSGGHNEQFF. Full variable domain (outside the CDR3, taken from reference TRBV9 and TRBJ2-1): DSGVTQTPKHLITATGQRVTLRCSPRSGDLSVYWYQQSLDQGLQFLIQYYNGEERAKGNILERFSAQQFPDLHSELNLSSLELGDSALYFCASSVGVSGGHNEQFFGPGTRLTVL.

This clone was observed once. V is TRBV5-1 and J is TRBJ1-1; tentative D call: TRBD1 (5 bases). This CDR3 has 13 residues. Germline assignment: CDR1 SGHRS and CDR2 YFSETQ. Trimming left V 0 bases short and J 7 bases short, with 10 bases between. The CDR3 here is CASSLEGRGEAFF. DNA of the CDR3: TGCGCCAGCAGCTTGGAGGGAAGGGGTGAAGCTTTCTTT.

This clone showed up just a few times. This chain connects TRBV4-1 to TRBJ2-1, with a weak D call TRBD2 (5 bases). The CDR3 spans 12 residues. Looked up from germline, CDR1 is MGHRA and CDR2 is YSYEKL. The V gene lost 8 bases and the J gene lost 7 bases, with 12 bases spanning the gap. The CDR3 coding sequence is TGCGCCAGCTGCAGGCCGGGAAATGAGCAGTTCTTC. It specifies CASCRPGNEQFF.

This clone came up once. CDR3 in amino acids: CASNQAPADTQYF. In DNA, the CDR3 is TGTGCCAGTAACCAGGCCCCGGCAGATACGCAGTATTTT. The chain links TRBV19 to TRBJ2-3, with D unresolved. V dropped 7 bases and J dropped 4 bases, with 12 bases sitting between them. The CDR3 runs to 13 residues. Germline V CDR1 and CDR2: LNHDA, SQIVND (reference sequence).

This clone has more than one count but fewer than ten. The chain has TRBV28 and TRBJ1-5; unclear D gene. Deletions cut 7 bases from V and 6 bases from J, with 19 bases between. Germline CDR1 and CDR2: MDHEN and SYDVKM. The CDR3 spans 15 residues. The CDR3 region is CASIEHGKGGQPQHF. The CDR3 bases are TGTGCCAGCATCGAACACGGGAAGGGAGGTCAGCCCCAGCATTTT.

This rearrangement joins TRBV4-1 to TRBJ2-1, with 7 positions matching TRBD2. V dropped 2 bases and J dropped 8; count of bases not matched to a gene: 18. This CDR3 has 18 amino acids. Germline CDR1 MGHRA, CDR2 YSYEKL. This CDR3 reads CASSQTTWGGRATDEQFF. For the CDR3, the DNA is TGCGCCAGCAGCCAAACCACATGGGGAGGGAGGGCCACCGATGAGCAGTTCTTC.

The J gene is TRBJ2-7, the V gene TRBV14; D is possibly TRBD2 (5 bases). The CDR3 consists of 15 residues. CDR1 and CDR2 from the germline V gene are SGHDN and FVKESK. The V gene lost 4 bases and the J gene lost 4 bases, with 17 bases spanning the gap. CDR3 region: CASSRRTHPGYEQYF. The DNA for the CDR3 is TGTGCCAGCAGCCGCCGGACGCACCCGGGATACGAGCAGTACTTC.

This sequence joins TRBV5-6 and TRBJ2-2; D remains unclear. From germline, CDR1 is SGHDT and CDR2 YYEEEE. There are 15 residues in the CDR3. Trimming cost V 2 bases and J 4 bases, with 12 bases left between them. The chain's CDR3 is CASSLNSRSTGELFF. The CDR3, as DNA: TGTGCCAGCAGCTTAAACTCACGAAGCACCGGGGAGCTGTTTTTT.

V usage is TRBV29-1 and J usage is TRBJ2-5; D call uncertain. The end of the DNA aligns better with TRBJ2-7, so the J call may be wrong. Looked up from germline, CDR1 is SQVTM and CDR2 is ANQGSEA. CDR3 length equals 13 residues. This chain's CDR3 is CSVVGRPSYEQYF. The CDR3 DNA follows: TGCAGCGTTGTGGGCAGGCCGTCCTACGAGCAGTACTTC.

The chain recombines TRBV7-6 with TRBJ2-1; D is ambiguous. This CDR3 comprises 14 residues. CDR1 SGHVS and CDR2 FNYEAQ come from the germline V gene. The V and J ends lost 7 bases and 3 bases respectively, with 13 bases between them. The CDR3 bases are TGTGCCAGCACCTCAGCCTCCGGCTACAATGAGCAGTTCTTC. It codes for CASTSASGYNEQFF.